What follows is one TCR beta chain and its context. With a duration under 3 months, ophthalmopathy in the donors showed moderate-to-severe activity, CAS ≥3 and NOSPECS ≥4. Scientists amplified the TCR beta CDR3 regions from RNA transcripts. The authors performed first-round RT-PCR with HTBI primers and then a second-round multiplex PCR. TCRdb reanalysed the multiplex PCR reads using MiXCR and keeps one entry per CDR3 protein. The sample shows hundreds of thousands of distinct CDR3 sequences, 40% of them seen only once. This record belongs to a study of Graves' ophthalmopathy and Graves' hyperthyroidism. The CDR3 runs to 12 residues. V shed 8 bases and J shed 6 bases, with 13 bases lying between them. CDR1 MNHNY and CDR2 SVGAGI come from the germline V gene (reference sequence).

Specimen: peripheral blood. The rearrangement uses TRBV6-6 and TRBJ2-5; the D gene is possibly TRBD1 (5 bases). This TCR was sampled from an adult man with Graves' ophthalmopathy. The CDR3 region has the DNA TGTGCCAGCGTTGGGGCCACGAAGACCCAGTACTTC. It encodes CASVGATKTQYF.